A selection of T cell receptor beta chains follows, all from one sample in a study of identical twins. TCRdb processed the 5' RACE reads anew with MiXCR; each CDR3 protein has one entry. The repertoire holds hundreds of thousands of distinct CDR3 sequences, with 15% to 20% as singletons. These data were also filed under a second study, of T cells expressing NK-cell markers.

Input material: PBMCs. These TCRs come from a woman under 30 in good health. CDR3s include the opening cysteine and the closing phenylalanine or tryptophan. A D gene is named only where the DNA matches it firmly. Expanded clones are given a class, and other clones once, few, many or no size at all.

TRBJ1-1 | - | - | TRBV28 | TGTGCCAGCAGTTTATACGGCAGGGGAGGGGCTGAAGCTTTCTTT | CASSLYGRGGAEAFF
TRBJ1-1 | - | - | TRBV3-1 | TGTGCCAGCAGCCAAGATGGATTATTCACTGAAGCTTTCTTT | CASSQDGLFTEAFF
TRBJ2-7 | - | few | TRBV7-2 | TGTGCCAGCAGCTTGGTCGGGACCGGCTCCTACGAGCAGTACTTC | CASSLVGTGSYEQYF
TRBJ1-1 | - | - | TRBV6-5 | TGTGCCAGCAGTTACTCGACACTGAACACTGAAGCTTTCTTT | CASSYSTLNTEAFF
TRBJ2-3 | TRBD1 | - | TRBV20-1 | TGCAGTGCAACCGGGACAGACAGCACAGATACGCAGTATTTT | CSATGTDSTDTQYF
TRBJ2-7 | TRBD1 | - | TRBV6-2/TRBV6-3 | TGTGCCAGCACTGTCGACAGGGCCCCCTACGAGCAGTACTTC | CASTVDRAPYEQYF
TRBJ1-5 | - | - | TRBV10-2 | TGCGCCAGCAGCGAATATATTGGGGGGCTCAGCAATCAGCCCCAGCATTTT | CASSEYIGGLSNQPQHF
TRBJ2-5 | - | few | TRBV5-1 | TGCGCCAGCAGCCAATTCGGGACACTACAAGAGACCCAGTACTTC | CASSQFGTLQETQYF
TRBJ2-1 | TRBD1 | few | TRBV12-3/TRBV12-4 | TGTGCCAGCAGTTTAGACCGGGACAGGGAGTCCAATGAGCAGTTCTTC | CASSLDRDRESNEQFF
TRBJ2-1 | - | few | TRBV20-1 | TGCAGTGCTAAGGGCCTGAAGGGAGAGCAGTTCTTC | CSAKGLKGEQFF
TRBJ1-6 | - | many | TRBV7-9 | TGTGCCAGCAGCATAGGTGGGGGGACGATCCCCCTCCACTTT | CASSIGGGTIPLHF
TRBJ2-1 | TRBD2 | - | TRBV6-1 | TGTGCCAGCAGTGCGTCGGGACTAGACTACAATGAGCAGTTCTTC | CASSASGLDYNEQFF
TRBJ1-5 | - | - | TRBV6-1 | TGTGCCAGCAGCTCAGATTACCCCAGCAATCAGCCCCAGCATTTT | CASSSDYPSNQPQHF
TRBJ2-1 | TRBD2 | - | TRBV11-1 | TGTGCCAGCAGCCGAGGACTAGCGGGGGCCGCCGCGGTCTTC | CASSRGLAGAAAVF
TRBJ1-3 | - | few | TRBV12-3/TRBV12-4 | TGTGCCAGCAGTTTGGCGGAATCAGACACCATATATTTT | CASSLAESDTIYF
TRBJ1-2 | - | - | TRBV2 | TGTGCCAGCAGAAGAGTCTCAGATCGTAACTATGGCTACACCTTC | CASRRVSDRNYGYTF
TRBJ2-1 | - | - | TRBV5-1 | TGCGCCAGCAGCTTGGATCCCCGGAACCTCAATGAGCAGTTCTTC | CASSLDPRNLNEQFF
TRBJ2-5 | - | few | TRBV20-1 | TGCAGTGTCCTTGGGACTGGGCAAGAGACCCAGTACTTC | CSVLGTGQETQYF
TRBJ1-2 | - | - | TRBV5-4 | TGTGCCAGCAGCTTGGGAAAGGGGGGCGCCTATGGCTACACCTTC | CASSLGKGGAYGYTF
TRBJ2-3 | - | few | TRBV20-1 | TGCAGTGCTAGATGGGGGCGAGGAGATACGCAGTATTTT | CSARWGRGDTQYF
TRBJ2-7 | TRBD2 | - | TRBV15 | TGTGCCACCAGCAGAGGCGGAAGCGGGAGTTCCGAGCAGTACTTC | CATSRGGSGSSEQYF
TRBJ1-2 | - | few | TRBV29-1 | TGCAGCGTTGAAAAGGAGGCAGGGGTCGCATCTGGCTACACCTTC | CSVEKEAGVASGYTF
TRBJ2-1 | - | few | TRBV6-5 | TGTGCCAGCAGTTCGAGCCAGGGACGGATTTACAATGAGCAGTTCTTC | CASSSSQGRIYNEQFF
TRBJ2-7 | TRBD1 | few | TRBV6-5 | TGTGCCAGCAGTTTAAGGGACAGCAACTCCTACGAGCAGTACTTC | CASSLRDSNSYEQYF
TRBJ2-2 | - | - | TRBV12-3/TRBV12-4 | TGTGCCAGCAGTTTAGTCCAGGGGAGCACCGGGGAGCTGTTTTTT | CASSLVQGSTGELFF
TRBJ2-7 | TRBD2 | - | TRBV4-3 | TGCGCCGCGGGGAGGGGGACTAGCGGGGCCTACGAGCAGTACTTC | CAAGRGTSGAYEQYF
TRBJ1-4 | - | - | TRBV20-1 | TGCAGTGTTTACGGGGACACTAATGAAAAACTGTTTTTT | CSVYGDTNEKLFF
TRBJ2-1 | - | few | TRBV20-1 | TGCAGTGCTAGAGTTCCCCGTCTTTGGGATGAGCAGTTCTTC | CSARVPRLWDEQFF